One sample yielded the 6 T cell receptor beta chains listed below, sequenced in a study of T cells in Graves' hyperthyroidism and ophthalmopathy. It was RNA transcripts that yielded the amplified TCR beta CDR3 regions. An initial round of RT-PCR targeting the TCR CDR3 relied on the HTBI primer set. MiXCR, run by TCRdb on the multiplex PCR reads, gives a single entry per CDR3 protein. The table has about 580,000 distinct CDR3 sequences, approximately 13% seen once. The sequenced material came from blood. These receptor sequences come from a young woman with Graves' hyperthyroidism that later progressed to Graves' ophthalmopathy.

The sample holds many counts of this clonotype. This chain links TRBV7-9 with TRBJ2-3; D unresolved. Germline lookup yields CDR1 SEHNR and CDR2 FQNEAQ (reference sequence). Between the trimmed V and J ends, which lost 4 bases and 3 bases, there was a span of 14 bases. CDR3 length equals 15 residues. CDR3 DNA sequence: TGTGCCAGCAGCTCCGCGCGAGATACTACAGATACGCAGTATTTT. Translated: CASSSARDTTDTQYF.

Ten or more counts support this clonotype. The J gene is TRBJ2-7, the V gene TRBV12-3 or TRBV12-4; 11 positions match TRBD2. With V trimmed by 3 bases and J by 2 bases, 6 bases remained unmatched. The CDR3 runs to 16 residues. CDR3 residues: CASSLGLAERTYEQYF. CDR3 sequence (DNA): TGTGCCAGCAGTTTGGGACTAGCGGAGCGTACCTACGAGCAGTACTTC.

This clonotype was picked up a small number of times. J is TRBJ2-3 and V is TRBV19; maybe TRBD2 (5 bases). Per the germline V gene, CDR1 is LNHDA and CDR2 is SQIVND (reference sequence). Trimming cost V 2 bases and J 0 bases, with 9 bases left between them. This CDR3 spans 15 amino acids. CDR3 nucleotides: TGTGCCAGTAGTATACTAGCACCCAGCACAGATACGCAGTATTTT. Translated: CASSILAPSTDTQYF.

This clonotype has a count of ten or more. The V and J genes are TRBV6-2 or TRBV6-3 and TRBJ1-5, with D uncertain. Trimming cost V 5 bases and J 1 base, with 6 bases left between them. The CDR3 contains 13 residues. Germline V lookup: CDR1 MNHEY, CDR2 SVGEGT. DNA of the CDR3: TGTGCCAGCAGTCAACAGAGCAATCAGCCCCAGCATTTT. Translation gives CASSQQSNQPQHF.

This clonotype has ten or more counts. The chain couples TRBV28 to TRBJ1-1; 7 bases match TRBD1. There are 17 residues in the CDR3. V gave up 4 bases and J gave up 1 base; unmatched junction bases: 12. The germline V gene encodes CDR1 MDHEN and CDR2 SYDVKM. CDR3 in DNA: TGTGCCAGCAGTTGGACGGATAAGGACAGGTCGAACACTGAAGCTTTCTTT. Its protein is CASSWTDKDRSNTEAFF.

In this sample, this clonotype turned up a few times. The chain couples TRBV28 to TRBJ1-1, with D tentatively TRBD1 (5 bases). This CDR3 is 13 amino acids long. V was trimmed by 6 bases and J by 10 bases, leaving 18 bases between them. Germline CDR1 and CDR2: MDHEN and SYDVKM. The CDR3 spells CASSLGGSVRAFF. In nucleotides, the CDR3 is TGTGCCAGCAGCCTCGGGGGGTCTGTACGAGCTTTCTTT.